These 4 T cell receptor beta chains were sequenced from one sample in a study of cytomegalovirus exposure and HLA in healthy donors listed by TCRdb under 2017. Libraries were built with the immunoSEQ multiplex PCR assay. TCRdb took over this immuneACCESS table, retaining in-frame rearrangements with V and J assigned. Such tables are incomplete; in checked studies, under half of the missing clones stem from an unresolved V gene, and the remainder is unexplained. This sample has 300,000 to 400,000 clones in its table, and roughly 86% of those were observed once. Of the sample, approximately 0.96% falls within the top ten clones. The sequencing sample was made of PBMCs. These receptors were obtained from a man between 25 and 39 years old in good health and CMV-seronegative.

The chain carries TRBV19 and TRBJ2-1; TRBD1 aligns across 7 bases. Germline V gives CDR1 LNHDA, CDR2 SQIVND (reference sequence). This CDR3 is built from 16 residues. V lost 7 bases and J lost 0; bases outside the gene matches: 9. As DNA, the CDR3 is TGTGCCAGTAAAGGGGGCGGAAAGGTCTCCTACAATGAGCAGTTCTTC. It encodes CASKGGGKVSYNEQFF. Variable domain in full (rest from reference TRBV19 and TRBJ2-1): DGGITQSPKYLFRKEGQNVTLSCEQNLNHDAMYWYRQDPGQGLRLIYYSQIVNDFQKGDIAEGYSVSREKKESFPLTVTSAQKNPTAFYLCASKGGGKVSYNEQFFGPGTRLTVL.

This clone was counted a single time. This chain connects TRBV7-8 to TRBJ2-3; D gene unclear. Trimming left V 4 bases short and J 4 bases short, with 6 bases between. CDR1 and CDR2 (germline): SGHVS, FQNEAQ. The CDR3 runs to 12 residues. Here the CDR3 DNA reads TGTGCCAGCAGCTCACATGCAGATACGCAGTATTTT. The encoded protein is CASSSHADTQYF.

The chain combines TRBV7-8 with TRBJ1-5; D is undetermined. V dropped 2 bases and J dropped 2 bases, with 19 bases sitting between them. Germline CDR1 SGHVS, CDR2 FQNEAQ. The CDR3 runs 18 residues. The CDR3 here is CASSLLGGAPGGNQPQHF. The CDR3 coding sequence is TGTGCCAGCAGCTTATTAGGCGGAGCTCCCGGGGGCAATCAGCCCCAGCATTTT.

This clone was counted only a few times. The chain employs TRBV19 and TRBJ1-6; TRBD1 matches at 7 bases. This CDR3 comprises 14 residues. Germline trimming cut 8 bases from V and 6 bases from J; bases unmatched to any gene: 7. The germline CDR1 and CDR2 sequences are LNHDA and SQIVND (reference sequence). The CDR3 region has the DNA TGTGCCAGTTTCGCGACAGGGAGTAATTCACCCCTCCACTTT. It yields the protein CASFATGSNSPLHF.